Shown below are 19 T cell receptor beta chains from a single sample sequenced in a study of human T cells and chemical hapten exposure. As to time point: patch test 2, 6 weeks after DPC sensitization. Indicated treatment: therapeutic diphenylcyclopropenone sensitization with weekly scalp DPC. TCRdb redid the calling of the RACE reads with MiXCR, one entry per CDR3 protein. The repertoire has hundreds of thousands of distinct CDR3 sequences, about 6% of them found once; the top ten carry approximately 5.4%. Sequenced here: whole blood, sampled in connection with sensitization to the hapten diphenylcyclopropenone (DPC). Receptors were obtained from a young woman with alopecia areata. Some clones in this sample may be carry-over from other donors' samples.

This clonotype turned up a few times. This may be a read error, as it is one base from a much larger clone. The V call is TRBV12-3 or TRBV12-4, the J call TRBJ2-7; D gene uncertain. The CDR3 is made up of 11 amino acids. V was pared by 4 bases and J by 2 bases, with 3 bases between. The CDR3 region has the DNA TGTGCCAGCAGTTACACCTACGAGCAGTACTTC. It is translated as CASSYTYEQYF.

This clonotype was observed a handful of times. J is TRBJ2-3 and V is TRBV20-1, with a weak D call TRBD1 (5 bases). Germline V gene sequence: CDR1 DFQATT, CDR2 SNEGSKA (reference sequence). V was shortened by 3 bases and J by 0 bases, with 13 bases between the two germline ends. The CDR3 runs to 15 residues. As DNA, the CDR3 is TGCAGTGCTAGGTCCCAGGGATCTAGCACAGATACGCAGTATTTT. It specifies CSARSQGSSTDTQYF.

This clonotype has ten or more counts. V and J are TRBV24-1 and TRBJ2-3; D not resolved. V was trimmed by 2 bases and J by 2 bases, leaving 4 bases between them. Germline values: CDR1 KGHDR, CDR2 SFDVKD. This CDR3 is built from 13 residues. CDR3 DNA sequence: TGTGCCACCAGTGATTCTCACACAGATACGCAGTATTTT. This sequence encodes CATSDSHTDTQYF.

At least ten counts were recorded for this clonotype. V usage is TRBV4-2 and J usage is TRBJ2-7; TRBD1 might be the D (5 bases). Germline V lookup: CDR1 LGHNA, CDR2 YNFKEQ. CDR3 length: 17 amino acids. V lost 1 base and J lost 3, with 19 bases in between. As DNA, the CDR3 is TGTGCCAGCAGCCAAGTTGGCAGGGATGATCTAGGCTACGAGCAGTACTTC. It translates to CASSQVGRDDLGYEQYF.

In this sample, this clonotype turned up many times. The genes are TRBV6-2 or TRBV6-3 and TRBJ2-1; 13 bases match TRBD2. CDR1 MNHEY and CDR2 SVGEGT come from the germline V gene. CDR3 length: 19 residues. The J segment lost 0 bases and the V segment lost 2 bases, leaving 7 bases of the junction unmatched. CDR3 nucleotides: TGTGCCAGCAGTTACGTACTAGCGGGGGGGCTCCTCTCCTACAATGAGCAGTTCTTC. It codes for CASSYVLAGGLLSYNEQFF.

This clonotype was detected a few times. The V call is TRBV5-1, the J call TRBJ1-1; D gene ambiguous. This CDR3 contains 16 residues. Between the trimmed V and J ends, which lost 2 bases and 0 bases, there was a span of 14 bases. Germline V CDR1 and CDR2: SGHRS, YFSETQ. CDR3 amino acids: CASSFVPLLVNTEAFF. In DNA form, the CDR3 reads TGCGCCAGCAGCTTTGTTCCTCTCTTGGTGAACACTGAAGCTTTCTTT.

V gene TRBV5-1 combines with J gene TRBJ2-5, with TRBD1 matching over 7 bases. CDR3 length equals 14 residues. With V trimmed by 4 bases and J by 5 bases, 8 bases remained unmatched. CDR1 SGHRS and CDR2 YFSETQ come from the germline V gene. The CDR3 coding sequence is TGCGCCAGCAGCCTGGGGACAGTAGCGGAGACCCAGTACTTC. Amino acid sequence: CASSLGTVAETQYF.

The DNA for the CDR3 is TGTGCCAGCAGTTCATTCGGTTTCAACACTGAAGCTTTCTTT. It yields the protein CASSSFGFNTEAFF. The genes are TRBV7-2 and TRBJ1-1; D remains unclear. The CDR3 is 14 residues long. Germline V lookup: CDR1 SGHTA, CDR2 FQGNSA. The V and J ends lost 6 bases and 2 bases respectively, with 13 bases between them.

This clonotype was seen many times. CDR3 in DNA: TGTGCCAGCAGTTTCCGGACAGGGGATGGCTACACCTTC. Translating gives CASSFRTGDGYTF. This chain connects TRBV6-2 or TRBV6-3 to TRBJ1-2; 9 nucleotides match TRBD1. The CDR3 runs to 13 residues. Germline assignment: CDR1 MNHEY and CDR2 SVGEGT. The trim removed 4 bases at V and 6 bases at J, leaving 3 bases unmatched.

This clonotype was counted a few times. V is TRBV6-2 or TRBV6-3 and J is TRBJ2-7, with D perhaps assigned TRBD1 or TRBD2 (6 bases each). Trimming cost V 6 bases and J 2 bases, with 11 bases left between them. This CDR3 has 13 amino acids. Germline V gene sequence: CDR1 MNHEY, CDR2 SVGEGT. The CDR3 region has the DNA TGTGCCAGCAGCTGGGGGGCAACCTACGAGCAGTACTTC. Translating gives CASSWGATYEQYF.

This clonotype was seen repeatedly, ten times or more. The chain combines TRBV4-3 with TRBJ1-1, with D possibly TRBD1 on 5 matching bases. Between the trimmed V and J ends, which lost 1 base and 0 bases, there was a span of 15 bases. The germline V gene encodes CDR1 LGHNA and CDR2 YSLEER. The CDR3 spans 17 residues. The CDR3, as DNA: TGCGCCAGCAGCCAAGGAGGGGCCTCGACTATGAACACTGAAGCTTTCTTT. Translating gives CASSQGGASTMNTEAFF.

J is TRBJ2-3 and V is TRBV5-1, with D possibly being TRBD1 or TRBD2 (5 bases each). Between the trimmed V and J ends, which lost 4 bases and 1 base, there was a span of 16 bases. Looked up from germline, CDR1 is SGHRS and CDR2 is YFSETQ. The CDR3 length is 16 residues. The CDR3 reads CASSARRGLGTDTQYF. CDR3 DNA: TGCGCCAGCAGCGCGCGCCGGGGCCTGGGCACAGATACGCAGTATTTT.

This clonotype was seen at least ten times. This chain uses TRBV21-1 with TRBJ1-1; the D call in the table, TRBD1, was not verified against the DNA. TRBV21-1 is a pseudogene locus. The CDR3 contains 16 residues. CDR3 nucleotide sequence: TGTGCCAGCAGCCTCAGGGGGCCCTATGGGGACACTGAAGCTTTCTTT. This encodes CASSLRGPYGDTEAFF.

Only a few counts were recorded for this clonotype. J is TRBJ2-1 and V is TRBV4-3; TRBD2 is a possible D gene (8 bases). CDR1 LGHNA and CDR2 YSLEER come from the germline V gene. Between the trimmed V and J ends, which lost 4 bases and 9 bases, there was a span of 19 bases. This CDR3 is 15 amino acids long. For the CDR3, the DNA is TGCGCCAGCAGCCGAGGGGGCGGGGGGATTAGTGAGCAGTTCTTC. It is translated as CASSRGGGGISEQFF.

This clonotype was counted only a few times. This chain links TRBV20-1 with TRBJ1-6; TRBD1 matches at 8 bases. Germline CDR1 and CDR2: DFQATT and SNEGSKA (reference sequence). The V segment lost 2 bases and the J segment 7 bases; nucleotides outside the gene matches: 4. This CDR3 comprises 14 residues. CDR3: CSARRGQENSPLHF. CDR3 sequence (DNA): TGCAGTGCTAGAAGGGGACAGGAAAATTCACCCCTCCACTTT.

This clonotype was seen ten or more times. The chain is built from TRBV7-2 and TRBJ1-5; the match to TRBD1 covers 10 bases. Germline trimming cut 4 bases from V and 9 bases from J; bases unmatched to any gene: 6. Looked up from germline, CDR1 is SGHTA and CDR2 is FQGNSA. This CDR3 spans 14 amino acids. This CDR3 is CASSSDRGKWPQHF. The CDR3 DNA reads as TGTGCCAGCAGCTCGGACAGGGGGAAATGGCCCCAGCATTTT.

This clonotype showed up many times. The rearrangement links TRBV20-1 to TRBJ1-5; D not resolved. Trimming took off 2 bases at V and 3 bases at J, with 8 bases between the two ends. CDR1 and CDR2 from the germline V gene are DFQATT and SNEGSKA (reference sequence). This CDR3 is built from 13 residues. CDR3 amino acids: CSARRDYNQPQHF. CDR3 coding DNA: TGCAGTGCTAGAAGGGATTACAATCAGCCCCAGCATTTT.

This clonotype was counted at least ten times. V and J are TRBV5-1 and TRBJ1-1; D is undetermined. Trimming stripped 0 bases from V and 4 bases from J, with 13 bases between. Germline CDR1 and CDR2: SGHRS and YFSETQ. The CDR3 covers 15 residues. DNA for the CDR3: TGCGCCAGCAGCTTGGCGGGCCCCCCGGGCACTGAAGCTTTCTTT. This encodes CASSLAGPPGTEAFF.

This chain joins TRBV6-5 and TRBJ2-7; 7 nucleotides line up with TRBD1. Germline trimming cut 7 bases from V and 0 bases from J; bases unmatched to any gene: 6. Germline V gene lookup returns CDR1 MNHEY and CDR2 SVGAGI. The CDR3 sequence is 14 residues long. In nucleotides, the CDR3 is TGTGCCAGCAAAAAGGGGGCCAGCTCCTACGAGCAGTACTTC. The encoded protein is CASKKGASSYEQYF.